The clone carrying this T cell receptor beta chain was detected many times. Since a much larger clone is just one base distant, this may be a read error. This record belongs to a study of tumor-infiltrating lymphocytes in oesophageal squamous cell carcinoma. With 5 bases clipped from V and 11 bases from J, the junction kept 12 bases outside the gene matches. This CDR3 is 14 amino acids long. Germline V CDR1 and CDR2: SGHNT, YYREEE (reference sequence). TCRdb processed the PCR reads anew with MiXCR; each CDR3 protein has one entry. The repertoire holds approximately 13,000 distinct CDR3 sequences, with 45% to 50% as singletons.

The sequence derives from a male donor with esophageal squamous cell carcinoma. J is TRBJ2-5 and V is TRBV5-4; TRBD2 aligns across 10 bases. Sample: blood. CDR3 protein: CASSSSSGSNEQYF. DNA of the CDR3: TGTGCCAGCAGTTCGTCTAGCGGGAGTAATGAGCAGTACTTC.